The T cell receptor (beta chain) described here comes from a study of response to subunit inactivated influenza vaccine. TCRdb used MiXCR to reprocess the RT-PCR reads, holding one entry per CDR3 protein. Altogether 650,000 to 800,000 distinct CDR3 sequences are present, around 18% being singletons, with the ten largest covering roughly a tenth. This clonotype was seen repeatedly, ten times or more. The antigen remains undetermined. V gave up 1 base and J gave up 3 bases, with 7 bases separating them. Germline CDR1 MGHRA, CDR2 YSYEKL. CDR3 length equals 14 residues. General study findings and limits: Authors suggested seasonal influenza vaccinations each recruit few new T cells.

Sequenced here: PBMCs from blood, sampled 5 days after vaccination. This chain links TRBV4-1 with TRBJ1-5; D remains ambiguous. The receptor comes from a man aged 50-60 years who received an inactivated influenza vaccine. The CDR3 DNA sequence: TGCGCCAGCAGCCAAGGACGGAACAATCAGCCCCAGCATTTT. Translating gives CASSQGRNNQPQHF.